This TCR beta chain was profiled in a study of response to subunit inactivated influenza vaccine. Study-level findings and limits: The study's authors posited that every seasonal influenza vaccination enlists few new T cells.

TCRdb ran MiXCR on the RT-PCR reads and lists one entry per CDR3 protein. The sample holds about 160,000 distinct CDR3 sequences; 11% are singletons and the top ten take 9.5% to 15%. Worth noting for this clonotype: As yet, its antigen is unknown.

Sequencing was performed on non-naive T cells sorted from PBMCs, taken roughly 46 days after vaccination. This TCR derives from a man in his fifties who received an inactivated influenza vaccine.

DNA of the CDR3: TGTGCCAGCAGTTACTCGGGCTTTGGCGGCTACACCTTC. Translated: CASSYSGFGGYTF. The chain couples TRBV6-2 or TRBV6-3 to TRBJ1-2, with unresolved D. With 0 bases removed from V and 8 bases from J, the gap between germline ends came to 10 bases. Germline V gives CDR1 MNHEY, CDR2 SVGEGT. The CDR3 runs 13 residues.